This T cell receptor beta chain was captured by sequencing in a study of somatic mutations in cytotoxic T cells in rheumatoid arthritis. Overall study: Certain V beta antibody-stained T-cell populations, V beta1+ cells sequenced for TCRB among them, were flow-sorted to nearly 100% purity.

CD4+ cells and CD8+ cells were each obtained through positive magnetic bead selection, and their purity was assessed by flow cytometry. Points on this clone: Its matching antigen is unknown.

TCRdb's table, derived via immunoSEQ multiplex PCR, lists solely in-frame clones and lacks some. This sample has about 10,000 clones; around 81% occur once, and the top ten carry around 20%. Looked up from germline, CDR1 is SGHVS and CDR2 is FNYEAQ. The CDR3 consists of 15 residues. J was trimmed by 1 base and V by 3 bases; bases with no gene match: 2. Broader study findings: For about an eighth of the roughly 60 patients, a single CD8+ clone accounted for more than 20% of CD8+ cells.

The chain combines TRBV7-6 with TRBJ2-2; 7 nucleotides match TRBD1. The specimen sequenced was CD8+ T cells sorted from blood. The clonotype was recovered from a woman between 50 and 59 years old in good health. The CDR3: CASSLDRLNTGELFF. CDR3 sequence (DNA): TGTGCCAGCAGCTTGGACAGGCTGAACACCGGGGAGCTGTTTTTT.